The present entry profiles one T cell receptor (beta chain) with its context. Individual cDNA molecules each received unique molecular identifiers attached to them. TCRdb re-analysed the 5' RACE reads in MiXCR, keeping a single row per CDR3 protein. The table has tens of thousands of distinct CDR3 sequences, about 6.5% seen once; the top ten hold roughly 8.4%. The sample originates from a study of early T cells in non-severe SARS-CoV-2 infection. This CDR3 contains 16 residues. The germline CDR1 and CDR2 sequences are SGHAT and FQNNGV. V lost 4 bases, J lost 2 bases, and 9 bases stayed unmatched. The TCR sequence derives from an adult who was a healthcare worker with PCR-confirmed SARS-CoV-2 infection or an uninfected control (not recorded which). The chain has TRBV11-2 and TRBJ2-7; 9 bases match TRBD1. What was sequenced was whole blood. Written as DNA, the CDR3 is TGTGCCAGCAGCTCCGCAATCGGACAGGGGACCTACGAGCAGTACTTC. It encodes CASSSAIGQGTYEQYF. Complete variable domain (other parts from reference TRBV11-2 and TRBJ2-7): EAGVAQSPRYKIIEKRQSVAFWCNPISGHATLYWYQQILGQGPKLLIQFQNNGVVDDSQLPKDRFSAERLKGVDSTLKIQPAKLEDSAVYLCASSSAIGQGTYEQYFGPGTRLTVT.